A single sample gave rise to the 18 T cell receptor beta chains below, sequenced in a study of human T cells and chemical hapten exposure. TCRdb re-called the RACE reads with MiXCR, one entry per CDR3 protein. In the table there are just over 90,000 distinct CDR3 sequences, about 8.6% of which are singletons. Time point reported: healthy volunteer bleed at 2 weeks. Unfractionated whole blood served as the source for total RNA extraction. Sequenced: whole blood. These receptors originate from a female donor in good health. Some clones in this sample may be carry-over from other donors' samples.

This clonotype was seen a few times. CDR3 nucleotides: TGTGCCAGCAGCCTAGGACTAGCGGGAGTAGAGACCCAGTACTTC. Translating it yields CASSLGLAGVETQYF. This chain joins TRBV6-5 and TRBJ2-5; 13 nucleotides line up with TRBD2. Germline V gene data show CDR1 as MNHEY and CDR2 as SVGAGI. After removal of 6 bases from V and 4 bases from J, the junction contained 5 bases not matched to a gene. This CDR3 comprises 15 residues.

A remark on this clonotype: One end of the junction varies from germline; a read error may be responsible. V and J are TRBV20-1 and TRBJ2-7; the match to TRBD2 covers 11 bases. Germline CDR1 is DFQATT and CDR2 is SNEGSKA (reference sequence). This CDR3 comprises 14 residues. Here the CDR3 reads CSAPTSGSSNEQYF. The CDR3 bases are TGCAGTGCTCCTACTAGCGGGAGCTCCAACGAGCAGTACTTC.

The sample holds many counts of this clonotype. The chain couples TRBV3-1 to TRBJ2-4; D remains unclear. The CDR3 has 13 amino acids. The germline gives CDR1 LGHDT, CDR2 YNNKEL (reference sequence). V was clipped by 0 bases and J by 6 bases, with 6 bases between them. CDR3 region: CASSQEGRNIQYF. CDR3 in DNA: TGTGCCAGCAGCCAAGAGGGCAGAAACATTCAGTACTTC.

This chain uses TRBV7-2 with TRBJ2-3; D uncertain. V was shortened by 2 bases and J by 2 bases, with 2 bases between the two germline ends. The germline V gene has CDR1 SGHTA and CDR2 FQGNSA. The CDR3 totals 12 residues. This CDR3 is CASSLYTDTQYF. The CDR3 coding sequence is TGTGCCAGCAGCTTATACACAGATACGCAGTATTTT.

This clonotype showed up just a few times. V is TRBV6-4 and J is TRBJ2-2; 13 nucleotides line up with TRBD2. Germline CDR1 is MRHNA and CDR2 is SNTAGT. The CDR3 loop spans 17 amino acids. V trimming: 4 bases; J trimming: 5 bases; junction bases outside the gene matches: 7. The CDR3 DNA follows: TGTGCCAGCAGTGCCAAACTAGCGGGAGGGCCTACCGGGGAGCTGTTTTTT. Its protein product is CASSAKLAGGPTGELFF.

The CDR3 protein is CASSPTPGQGIYGYTF. CDR3 sequence (DNA): TGTGCCAGCAGCCCAACCCCCGGACAGGGTATCTATGGCTACACCTTC. The V and J genes are TRBV7-9 and TRBJ1-2; 8 bases line up with TRBD1. CDR3 length equals 16 residues. Germline CDR1 is SEHNR and CDR2 is FQNEAQ (reference sequence). Trimming took 5 bases from V and 4 from J; bases not matched to a gene: 12.

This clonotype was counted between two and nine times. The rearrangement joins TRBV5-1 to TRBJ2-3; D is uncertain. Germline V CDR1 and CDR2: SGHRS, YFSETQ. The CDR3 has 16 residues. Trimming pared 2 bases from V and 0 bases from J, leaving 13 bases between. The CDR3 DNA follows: TGCGCCAGCAGCTTCGGAAGCCAATCTAGCACAGATACGCAGTATTTT. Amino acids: CASSFGSQSSTDTQYF.

The CDR3 bases are TGTGCCAGCAGCTCAACGACTGGGGCCAACGTCCTGACTTTC. Amino acid sequence: CASSSTTGANVLTF. V and J are TRBV5-4 and TRBJ2-6; D is unclear. V lost 3 bases and J 2 bases, leaving 6 bases between the germline ends. Germline V lookup: CDR1 SGHNT, CDR2 YYREEE (reference sequence). The CDR3 consists of 14 residues.

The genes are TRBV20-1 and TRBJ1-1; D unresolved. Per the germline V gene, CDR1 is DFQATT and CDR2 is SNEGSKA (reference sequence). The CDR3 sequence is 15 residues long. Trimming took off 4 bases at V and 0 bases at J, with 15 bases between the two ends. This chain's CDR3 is CSAKRTPTVNTEAFF. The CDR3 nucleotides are TGCAGTGCTAAAAGAACTCCGACTGTGAACACTGAAGCTTTCTTT.

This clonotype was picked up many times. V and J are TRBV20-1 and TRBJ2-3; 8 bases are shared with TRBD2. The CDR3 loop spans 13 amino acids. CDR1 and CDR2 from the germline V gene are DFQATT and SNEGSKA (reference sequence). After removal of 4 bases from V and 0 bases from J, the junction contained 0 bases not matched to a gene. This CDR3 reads CSATSGSTDTQYF. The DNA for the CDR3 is TGCAGTGCTACTAGCGGGAGCACAGATACGCAGTATTTT.

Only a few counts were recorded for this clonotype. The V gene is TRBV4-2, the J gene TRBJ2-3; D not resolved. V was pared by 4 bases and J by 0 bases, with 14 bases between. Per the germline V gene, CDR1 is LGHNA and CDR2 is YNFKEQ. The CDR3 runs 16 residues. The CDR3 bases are TGTGCCAGCAGCCTTTGGGAAGCCCCAAGCACAGATACGCAGTATTTT. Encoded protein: CASSLWEAPSTDTQYF.

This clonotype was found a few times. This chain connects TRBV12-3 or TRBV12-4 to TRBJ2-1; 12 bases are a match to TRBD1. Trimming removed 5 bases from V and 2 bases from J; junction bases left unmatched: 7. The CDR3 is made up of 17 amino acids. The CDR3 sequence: CASSGTGQGAAYNEQFF. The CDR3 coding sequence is TGTGCCAGCAGTGGAACGGGACAGGGGGCCGCCTACAATGAGCAGTTCTTC.

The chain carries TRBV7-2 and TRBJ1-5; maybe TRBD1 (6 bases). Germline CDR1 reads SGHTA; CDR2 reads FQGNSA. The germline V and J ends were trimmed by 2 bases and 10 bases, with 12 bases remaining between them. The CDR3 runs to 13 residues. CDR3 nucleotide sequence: TGTGCCAGCAGCTTAAGGGGGGGTGGACCCCAGCATTTT. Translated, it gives CASSLRGGGPQHF.

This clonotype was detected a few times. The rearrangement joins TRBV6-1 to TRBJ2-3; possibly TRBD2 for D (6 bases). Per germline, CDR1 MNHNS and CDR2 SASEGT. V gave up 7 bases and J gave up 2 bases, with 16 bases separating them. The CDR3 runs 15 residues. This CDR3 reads CASISRERYTDTQYF. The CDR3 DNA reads TGTGCCAGCATAAGTCGGGAGAGGTACACAGATACGCAGTATTTT.

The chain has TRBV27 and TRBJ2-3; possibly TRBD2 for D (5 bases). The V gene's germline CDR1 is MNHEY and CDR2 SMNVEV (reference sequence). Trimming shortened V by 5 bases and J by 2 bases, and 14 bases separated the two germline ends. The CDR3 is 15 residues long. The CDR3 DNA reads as TGTGCCAGCAGTGGTCCTTTAGACTACACAGATACGCAGTATTTT. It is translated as CASSGPLDYTDTQYF.

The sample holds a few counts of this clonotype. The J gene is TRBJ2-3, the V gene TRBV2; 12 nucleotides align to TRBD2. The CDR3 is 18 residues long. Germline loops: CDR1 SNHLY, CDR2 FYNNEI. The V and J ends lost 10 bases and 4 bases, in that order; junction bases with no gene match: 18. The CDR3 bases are TGTGCCACGAAGGCTTCGACTAGCGGGAGAAATGACGCAGATACGCAGTATTTT. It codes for CATKASTSGRNDADTQYF. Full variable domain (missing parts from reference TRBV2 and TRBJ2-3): EPEVTQTPSHQVTQMGQEVILRCVPISNHLYFYWYRQILGQKVEFLVSFYNNEISEKSEIFDDQFSVERPDGSNFTLKIRSTKLEDSAMYFCATKASTSGRNDADTQYFGPGTRLTVL.

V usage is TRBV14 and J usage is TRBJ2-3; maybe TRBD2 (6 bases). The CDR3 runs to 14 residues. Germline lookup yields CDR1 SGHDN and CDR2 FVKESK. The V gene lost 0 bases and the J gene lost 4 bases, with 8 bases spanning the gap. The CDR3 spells CASSQETGADTQYF. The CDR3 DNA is TGTGCCAGCAGCCAAGAGACGGGGGCAGATACGCAGTATTTT.

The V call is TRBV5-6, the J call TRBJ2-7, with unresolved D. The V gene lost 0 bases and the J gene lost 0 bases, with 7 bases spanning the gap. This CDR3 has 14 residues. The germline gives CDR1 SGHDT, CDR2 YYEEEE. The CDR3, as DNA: TGTGCCAGCAGCTTGGGGTCGGTCTCCTACGAGCAGTACTTC. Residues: CASSLGSVSYEQYF.